Reported below is one TCR beta chain. This sample is drawn from a study of blood T cell repertoires in COVID-19. About the study: Sites across the United States, Italy and Spain contributed samples from acute and convalescent COVID-19. Sources were T cells, B-cell-depleted T cells, or PBMCs; the material itself was cDNA or gDNA.

V lost 2 bases and J lost 0; bases outside the gene matches: 3. There are 16 residues in the CDR3. Germline CDR1 SGHRS, CDR2 YFSETQ. Per the original methods: Amplifying reference gene primers gave estimates of nucleated cell counts. The assay was immunoSEQ multiplex PCR, and TCRdb's table has in-frame clones only and misses some. D and trimming were read from the DNA, whereas the V and J calls and clone size are those reported in that table. This table holds 30,000 to 40,000 clones, about 75% found once. This receptor was obtained from a man older than 75 with active or convalescent COVID-19. V is TRBV5-1 and J is TRBJ2-1; 9 bases map to TRBD1. The sample taken for sequencing was peripheral blood. The CDR3, as DNA: TGCGCCAGCAGCTTCCAGACAGGGGGCTCCTACAATGAGCAGTTCTTC. Residues: CASSFQTGGSYNEQFF.